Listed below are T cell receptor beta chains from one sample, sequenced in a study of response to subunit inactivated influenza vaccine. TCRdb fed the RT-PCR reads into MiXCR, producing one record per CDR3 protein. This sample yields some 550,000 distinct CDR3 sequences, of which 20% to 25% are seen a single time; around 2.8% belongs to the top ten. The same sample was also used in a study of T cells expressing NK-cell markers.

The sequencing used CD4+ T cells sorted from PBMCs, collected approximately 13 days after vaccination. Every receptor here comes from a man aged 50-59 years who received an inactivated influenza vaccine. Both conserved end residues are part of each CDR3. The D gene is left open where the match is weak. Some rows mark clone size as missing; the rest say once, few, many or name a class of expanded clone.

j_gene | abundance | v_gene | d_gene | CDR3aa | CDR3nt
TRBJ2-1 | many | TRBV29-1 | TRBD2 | CSAGLAGGVYEQFF | TGCAGCGCCGGACTAGCGGGAGGAGTATATGAGCAGTTCTTC
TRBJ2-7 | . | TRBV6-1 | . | CASSRPGYLSYEQYF | TGTGCCAGCAGCCGCCCGGGATACCTCTCCTACGAGCAGTACTTC
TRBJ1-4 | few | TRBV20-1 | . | CSSRPAARGGEKLFF | TGCAGTTCCCGACCCGCCGCCAGGGGTGGTGAAAAACTGTTTTTT
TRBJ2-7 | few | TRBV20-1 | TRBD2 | CSASSGKTYKQYF | TGCAGTGCGAGCAGCGGGAAAACCTACAAGCAGTACTTC
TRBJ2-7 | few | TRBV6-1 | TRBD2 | CASNRPTSGPNYEQYF | TGTGCCAGTAACCGTCCGACTAGCGGGCCGAACTACGAGCAGTACTTC
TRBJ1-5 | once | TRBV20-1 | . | CSAQRNNQPQHF | TGCAGTGCCCAACGCAACAATCAGCCCCAGCATTTT
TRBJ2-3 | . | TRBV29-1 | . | CNVDEFSTDTQYF | TGCAACGTTGACGAATTTAGCACAGATACGCAGTATTTT
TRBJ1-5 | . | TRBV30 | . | CAWSVAGDQPQHF | TGTGCCTGGAGTGTCGCCGGGGATCAGCCCCAGCATTTT
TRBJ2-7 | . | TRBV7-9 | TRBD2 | CASSLVQLAGVYEQYF | TGTGCCAGCAGCTTAGTTCAACTAGCGGGAGTATACGAGCAGTACTTC
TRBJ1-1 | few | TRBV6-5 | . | CASSYMGTEAFF | TGTGCCAGCAGTTACATGGGTACTGAAGCTTTCTTT
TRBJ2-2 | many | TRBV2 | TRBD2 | CASRSGGNTGELFF | TGTGCCAGCAGGTCGGGGGGGAACACCGGGGAGCTGTTTTTT
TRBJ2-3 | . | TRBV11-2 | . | CASSLVTGATDTQYF | TGTGCCAGCAGCTTAGTAACGGGGGCCACAGATACGCAGTATTTT
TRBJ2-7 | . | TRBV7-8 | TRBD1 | CASSLYVDRASYEQYF | TGTGCCAGCAGCTTATATGTCGACAGGGCCTCCTACGAGCAGTACTTC
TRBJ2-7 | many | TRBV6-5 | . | CASSYSSGPPPYEQYF | TGTGCCAGCAGTTACTCGTCAGGGCCCCCCCCCTACGAGCAGTACTTC
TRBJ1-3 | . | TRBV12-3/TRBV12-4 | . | CASKTLGSGTIYF | TGTGCCAGCAAAACCCTGGGGTCAGGTACCATATATTTT
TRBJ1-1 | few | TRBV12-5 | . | CASALGNRNTEAFF | TGTGCTAGTGCCCTGGGGAACAGGAACACTGAAGCTTTCTTT
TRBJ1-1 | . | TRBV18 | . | CASSSPDREAFF | TGTGCCAGCTCCTCACCGGACCGAGAAGCTTTCTTT
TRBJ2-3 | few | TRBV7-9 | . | CASSLETRDTQYF | TGTGCCAGCAGCTTAGAAACGAGGGATACGCAGTATTTT
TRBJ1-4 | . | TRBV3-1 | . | CASSPPWALGTTNEKLFF | TGTGCCAGCAGCCCACCTTGGGCCCTGGGGACAACTAATGAAAAACTGTTTTTT
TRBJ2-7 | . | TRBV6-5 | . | CASSYSIQAYEQYF | TGTGCCAGCAGTTACTCTATCCAGGCCTACGAGCAGTACTTC
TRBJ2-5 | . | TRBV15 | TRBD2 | CATSVLAGVQETQYF | TGTGCCACCAGCGTTCTAGCGGGAGTCCAAGAGACCCAGTACTTC
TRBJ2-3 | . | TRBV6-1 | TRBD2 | CASRPKRETTDTQYF | TGTGCCAGCAGACCTAAGCGGGAGACAACAGATACGCAGTATTTT
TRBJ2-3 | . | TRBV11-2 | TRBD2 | CASSPRGLAGRTDTQYF | TGTGCCAGCAGTCCGCGGGGGCTAGCGGGACGCACAGATACGCAGTATTTT
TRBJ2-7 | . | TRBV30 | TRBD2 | CAWSQGLGESYEQYF | TGTGCCTGGAGTCAGGGACTAGGGGAGTCCTACGAGCAGTACTTC
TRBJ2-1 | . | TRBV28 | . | CASSLTVVHEQFF | TGTGCCAGCAGTTTAACGGTGGTTCATGAGCAGTTCTTC
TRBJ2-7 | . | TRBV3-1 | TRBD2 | CASSEGGLAGGKDEQYF | TGTGCCAGCAGCGAAGGGGGACTAGCGGGAGGCAAGGACGAGCAGTACTTC
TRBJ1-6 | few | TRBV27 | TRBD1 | CASSPSGTAKTPLHF | TGTGCCAGCAGTCCGTCCGGGACAGCGAAGACACCCCTCCACTTT
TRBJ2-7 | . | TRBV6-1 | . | CASSDDQRYEQYF | TGTGCCAGCAGTGATGACCAGCGCTACGAGCAGTACTTC
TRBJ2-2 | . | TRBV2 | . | CASRRAGSTGELFF | TGTGCCAGCCGGCGGGCAGGGAGCACCGGGGAGCTGTTTTTT
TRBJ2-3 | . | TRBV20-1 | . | CSVEDRGKVTDTQYF | TGCAGTGTTGAAGATCGGGGTAAGGTCACAGATACGCAGTATTTT
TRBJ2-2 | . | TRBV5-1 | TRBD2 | CASSFAGTSDTGELFF | TGCGCCAGCAGCTTCGCCGGGACTAGCGACACCGGGGAGCTGTTTTTT
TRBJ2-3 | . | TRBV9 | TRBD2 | CASSVVVAGGDTQYF | TGTGCCAGCAGCGTAGTAGTAGCGGGGGGGGATACGCAGTATTTT
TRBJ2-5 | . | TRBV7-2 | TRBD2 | CASSFRAGKETQYF | TGTGCCAGCAGCTTCCGAGCGGGAAAAGAGACCCAGTACTTC
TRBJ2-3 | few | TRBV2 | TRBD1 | CASSPTGAKADTQYF | TGTGCCAGCAGCCCCACAGGGGCTAAGGCAGATACGCAGTATTTT
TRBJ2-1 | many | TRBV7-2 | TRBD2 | CASSLGLAENEQFF | TGTGCCAGCAGCTTAGGACTAGCGGAAAATGAGCAGTTCTTC
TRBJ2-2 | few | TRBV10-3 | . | CAISEAVDGELFF | TGTGCCATCAGTGAAGCAGTAGACGGGGAGCTGTTTTTT
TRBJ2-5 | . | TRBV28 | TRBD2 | CASSRPGGRGETQYF | TGTGCCAGCAGCCGCCCGGGGGGGCGCGGAGAGACCCAGTACTTC
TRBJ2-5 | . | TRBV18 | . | CASSPSQLVETQYF | TGTGCCAGCTCTCCCTCCCAACTAGTGGAGACCCAGTACTTC
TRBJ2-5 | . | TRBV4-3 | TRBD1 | CASSQDRTGNVQETQYF | TGCGCCAGCAGCCAAGATCGGACAGGGAATGTCCAAGAGACCCAGTACTTC
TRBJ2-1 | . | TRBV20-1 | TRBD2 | CSASVLPGLAGEKDEQFF | TGCAGTGCTAGTGTATTACCCGGACTAGCGGGAGAAAAGGATGAGCAGTTCTTC
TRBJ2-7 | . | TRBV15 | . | CATSRDPQTYEQYF | TGTGCCACCAGCAGAGATCCACAGACCTACGAGCAGTACTTC
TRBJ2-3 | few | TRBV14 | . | CASSQDSLADTQYF | TGTGCCAGCAGCCAAGATAGTTTAGCAGATACGCAGTATTTT
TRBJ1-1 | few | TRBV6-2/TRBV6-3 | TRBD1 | CASSDGQALTEAFF | TGTGCCAGCAGCGATGGACAGGCCTTAACTGAAGCTTTCTTT
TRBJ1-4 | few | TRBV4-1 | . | CASSQDPQLSVEKLFF | TGCGCCAGCAGCCAAGATCCCCAGCTCTCGGTTGAAAAACTGTTTTTT
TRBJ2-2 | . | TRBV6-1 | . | CASSRGPLANTGELFF | TGTGCCAGCAGTCGGGGACCGCTCGCGAACACCGGGGAGCTGTTTTTT
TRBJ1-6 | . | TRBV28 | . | CASHGRLSSYNSPLHF | TGTGCCAGCCACGGACGTCTTAGCTCCTATAATTCACCCCTCCACTTT
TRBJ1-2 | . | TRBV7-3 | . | CASSNDRNYGYTF | TGTGCCAGCAGCAACGACAGGAACTATGGCTACACCTTC
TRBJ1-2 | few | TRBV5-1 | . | CASSFQVNYGYTF | TGCGCCAGCAGCTTCCAGGTTAACTATGGCTACACCTTC
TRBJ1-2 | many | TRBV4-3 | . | CASSQDLRGTYGYTF | TGCGCCAGCAGCCAAGATTTAAGGGGAACCTATGGCTACACCTTC
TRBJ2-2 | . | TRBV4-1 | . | CASSQARLNTGELFF | TGCGCCAGCAGCCAGGCCCGTTTGAACACCGGGGAGCTGTTTTTT
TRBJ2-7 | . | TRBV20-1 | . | CSATSLDEQYF | TGCAGTGCTACTAGCTTGGACGAGCAGTACTTC
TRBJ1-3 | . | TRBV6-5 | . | CASSYSRGSSGNTIYF | TGTGCCAGCAGTTACTCCCGGGGCAGCTCTGGAAACACCATATATTTT
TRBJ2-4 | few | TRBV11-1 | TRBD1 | CASSLAVTGGPPKNIQYF | TGTGCCAGCAGCTTAGCGGTGACAGGGGGACCCCCCAAAAACATTCAGTACTTC
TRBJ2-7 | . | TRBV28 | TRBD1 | CASRTSGQNYEQYF | TGTGCCAGCAGAACCTCGGGACAGAACTACGAGCAGTACTTC
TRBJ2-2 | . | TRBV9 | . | CASSVRQTGELFF | TGTGCCAGCAGCGTCCGACAGACCGGGGAGCTGTTTTTT
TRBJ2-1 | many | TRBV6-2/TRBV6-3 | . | CASSFDPTGFNEQFF | TGTGCCAGCAGTTTTGACCCAACAGGGTTCAATGAGCAGTTCTTC
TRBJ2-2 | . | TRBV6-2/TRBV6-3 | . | CASKNLRGTGELFF | TGTGCCAGCAAAAACCTAAGGGGCACCGGGGAGCTGTTTTTT
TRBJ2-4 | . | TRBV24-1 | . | CATSDLNIQYF | TGTGCCACCAGTGATTTAAACATTCAGTACTTC
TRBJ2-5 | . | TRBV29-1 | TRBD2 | CSVGLAGIETQYF | TGCAGCGTTGGGCTAGCGGGAATCGAGACCCAGTACTTC